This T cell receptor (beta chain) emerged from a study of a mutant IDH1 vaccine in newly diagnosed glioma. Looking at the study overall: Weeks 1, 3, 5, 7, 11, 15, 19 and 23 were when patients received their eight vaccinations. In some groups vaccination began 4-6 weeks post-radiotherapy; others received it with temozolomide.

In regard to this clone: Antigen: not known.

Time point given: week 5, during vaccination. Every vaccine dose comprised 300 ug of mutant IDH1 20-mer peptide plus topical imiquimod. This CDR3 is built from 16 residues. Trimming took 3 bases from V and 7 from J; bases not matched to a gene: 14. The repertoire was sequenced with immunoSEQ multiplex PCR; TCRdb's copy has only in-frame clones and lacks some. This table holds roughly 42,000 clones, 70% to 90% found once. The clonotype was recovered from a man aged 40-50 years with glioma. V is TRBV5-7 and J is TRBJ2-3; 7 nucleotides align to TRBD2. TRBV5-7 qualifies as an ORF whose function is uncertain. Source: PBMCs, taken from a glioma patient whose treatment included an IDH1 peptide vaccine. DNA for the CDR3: TGTGCCAGCAGCTACAGGACTAGGCGGGAGAGCTATACGCAGTATTTT. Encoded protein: CASSYRTRRESYTQYF.